These 28 T cell receptor beta chains share one sample of origin, sequenced in a study of shared clonotypes between healthy human individuals. CD45RO-negative cells were positively selected for CCR7, leaving out terminally differentiated effector memory CD45RA+ cells. Repertoires were generated with immunoSEQ multiplex PCR, while TCRdb's copy carries only in-frame clones and drops some. Among around 600,000 clones listed, around 95% were seen once. The sequenced sample consisted of naive CD8+ T cells sorted from blood. The receptors shown here come from a woman in her 30s in good health.

J is TRBJ1-5 and V is TRBV28; perhaps TRBD1 as D (5 bases). Looked up from germline, CDR1 is MDHEN and CDR2 is SYDVKM. This CDR3 spans 13 amino acids. V lost 7 bases and J 5 bases, leaving 12 bases between the germline ends. CDR3 sequence: CASTGLGDQPQHF. CDR3 DNA: TGTGCCAGCACCGGTTTGGGGGATCAGCCCCAGCATTTT.

This clone is a singleton in its sample. Other DNA sequences of this sample code for an identical CDR3. The rearrangement joins TRBV9 to TRBJ2-7; 7 bases are shared with TRBD1. The CDR3 is 14 residues long. Germline CDR1 reads SGDLS; CDR2 reads YYNGEE. V lost 2 bases to trimming and J lost 2 bases; unmatched junction nucleotides: 4. CDR3 sequence: CASSVGTGAYEQYF. The CDR3, as DNA: TGTGCCAGCAGCGTTGGTACAGGGGCCTACGAGCAGTACTTC.

The rearrangement links TRBV27 to TRBJ2-7, with 10 bases lining up with TRBD1. Per the germline V gene, CDR1 is MNHEY and CDR2 is SMNVEV (reference sequence). V dropped 6 bases and J dropped 4; count of bases not matched to a gene: 12. This CDR3 region has 16 residues. In nucleotides, the CDR3 is TGTGCCAGCAGCCATTCCCGGGACAGGGGCAAGTACGAGCAGTACTTC. Its translation: CASSHSRDRGKYEQYF.

In this sample, this clone turned up a few times. The chain has TRBV5-8 and TRBJ1-5; D unresolved. Germline CDR1 and CDR2: SGHTS and YDEGEE. CDR3 size: 14 residues. V was shortened by 5 bases and J by 5 bases, with 14 bases between the two germline ends. CDR3 protein: CASSPRPSYQPQHF. In DNA form, the CDR3 reads TGTGCCAGCAGTCCTAGACCAAGCTATCAGCCCCAGCATTTT.

CDR3 DNA sequence: TGCGCCAGCGGCCAGGGGGACAATCAGCCCCAGCATTTT. This encodes CASGQGDNQPQHF. The rearrangement joins TRBV23-1 to TRBJ1-5, with 7 bases matching TRBD1. TRBV23-1 is classed as an ORF, of uncertain function. The CDR3 sequence is 13 residues long. J gave up 3 bases and V 8 bases, and 4 bases lay outside the gene matches.

The chain is built from TRBV7-2 and TRBJ2-7; 7 bases fit TRBD1. V lost 4 bases, J lost 4 bases, and 13 bases stayed unmatched. The length of the CDR3 is 16 residues. The germline CDR1 and CDR2 sequences are SGHTA and FQGNSA. CDR3 in amino acids: CASSSSGQQNAYEQYF. As DNA, the CDR3 is TGTGCCAGCAGCTCCTCGGGACAGCAGAACGCTTACGAGCAGTACTTC.

The genes are TRBV9 and TRBJ1-2, with D perhaps TRBD1 (6 bases). The V end lost 3 bases, the J end lost 6 bases, and 15 bases lay between the germline ends. This CDR3 region has 14 residues. Germline lookup yields CDR1 SGDLS and CDR2 YYNGEE. The CDR3 nucleotides are TGTGCCAGCAGCGCACAGGGAGGGTTAGATGGCTACACCTTC. Protein: CASSAQGGLDGYTF. Drawing the rest from reference TRBV9 and TRBJ1-2, the complete variable domain is DSGVTQTPKHLITATGQRVTLRCSPRSGDLSVYWYQQSLDQGLQFLIQYYNGEERAKGNILERFSAQQFPDLHSELNLSSLELGDSALYFCASSAQGGLDGYTFGSGTRLTVV.

The chain joins TRBV6-6 to TRBJ2-7; D unresolved. CDR1 and CDR2 from the germline V gene are MNHNY and SVGAGI (reference sequence). Deletions cut 0 bases from V and 5 bases from J, with 8 bases between. The length of the CDR3 is 13 residues. Here the CDR3 DNA reads TGTGCCAGCAGTTACTCGAACCTCCACGAGCAGTACTTC. As protein: CASSYSNLHEQYF.

The rearrangement links TRBV27 to TRBJ2-1; D is uncertain. The V and J ends lost 1 base and 9 bases respectively, with 10 bases between them. The CDR3 has 13 amino acids. CDR1 and CDR2 from the germline V gene are MNHEY and SMNVEV (reference sequence). The CDR3 is CASSLLGFGEQFF. The CDR3 bases are TGTGCCAGCAGTTTATTGGGATTTGGTGAGCAGTTCTTC.

This chain connects TRBV7-9 to TRBJ2-7; TRBD2 agrees at 13 bases. This CDR3 region has 16 residues. V shed 5 bases, J shed 2 bases, and the junction held 6 bases outside the gene matches. The V gene's germline CDR1 is SEHNR and CDR2 FQNEAQ (reference sequence). CDR3 DNA sequence: TGTGCCAGCAGCCTTGAACTAGCGGGAGGGACCTACGAGCAGTACTTC. It is translated as CASSLELAGGTYEQYF.

The CDR3, as DNA: TGCAGCGTTGCAGGACAGGGGAAGAACACTGAAGCTTTCTTT. It codes for CSVAGQGKNTEAFF. V usage is TRBV29-1 and J usage is TRBJ1-1; TRBD1 matches at 9 bases. Germline trimming cut 4 bases from V and 1 base from J; bases unmatched to any gene: 4. The germline V gene has CDR1 SQVTM and CDR2 ANQGSEA. This CDR3 spans 14 amino acids.

In nucleotides, the CDR3 is TGCGCCAGCAGCCCCCCGACAGGGGTCAATGAGCAGTTCTTC. Amino acids: CASSPPTGVNEQFF. The V gene is TRBV4-1, the J gene TRBJ2-1; TRBD1 agrees at 8 bases. The germline gives CDR1 MGHRA, CDR2 YSYEKL. The V gene end was trimmed by 4 bases and the J gene end by 6 bases; junction bases not matched to a gene: 5. This CDR3 has 14 residues.

The chain joins TRBV10-2 to TRBJ2-7; weak D call: TRBD1 (7 bases). The CDR3 spans 14 residues. The V gene lost 2 bases and the J gene lost 5 bases, with 13 bases spanning the gap. Per germline, CDR1 WSHSY and CDR2 SAAADI. For the CDR3, the DNA is TGCGCCAGCAGTGAGGGAGGGGGCAGCCACGAGCAGTACTTC. Its translation: CASSEGGGSHEQYF.

The gene calls are TRBV5-5 and TRBJ2-7; the D gene is possibly TRBD1 (6 bases). Germline V lookup: CDR1 SGHKS, CDR2 YYEKEE (reference sequence). The CDR3 covers 16 residues. V lost 4 bases to trimming and J lost 2 bases, with 19 bases between them. In DNA form, the CDR3 reads TGTGCCAGCAGCCTTGCACAGGGTTTATATACCTACGAGCAGTACTTC. Residues: CASSLAQGLYTYEQYF.

The genes are TRBV4-1 and TRBJ2-5; D call uncertain. The V end lost 0 bases, the J end lost 1 base, and 6 bases lay between the germline ends. CDR3 size: 14 residues. CDR1 is MGHRA, CDR2 YSYEKL, per germline. The CDR3 protein is CASSQDDFQETQYF. CDR3 DNA sequence: TGCGCCAGCAGCCAAGATGACTTCCAAGAGACCCAGTACTTC.

V and J are TRBV5-6 and TRBJ2-7, with 10 positions matching TRBD2. Per germline, CDR1 SGHDT and CDR2 YYEEEE. The CDR3 is made up of 15 amino acids. The V gene end was trimmed by 2 bases and the J gene end by 1 base; junction bases not matched to a gene: 3. CDR3 amino acids: CASSFSAGGSYEQYF. The DNA of the CDR3 is TGTGCCAGCAGCTTCTCAGCGGGAGGGTCCTACGAGCAGTACTTC.

The chain has TRBV11-2 and TRBJ1-1; D unclear. Germline CDR1 SGHAT, CDR2 FQNNGV. The V gene lost 5 bases and the J gene lost 4 bases, with 17 bases spanning the gap. The CDR3 covers 15 residues. The CDR3 nucleotides read TGTGCCAGCAGCCCTCATGTAGGGAGGTTCACTGAAGCTTTCTTT. Translated, it gives CASSPHVGRFTEAFF.

The chain recombines TRBV28 with TRBJ1-1, with D possibly being TRBD1 (6 bases). This CDR3 comprises 11 residues. Germline V CDR1 and CDR2: MDHEN, SYDVKM. V was shortened by 7 bases and J by 8 bases, with 11 bases between the two germline ends. CDR3 region: CASKGGVEAFF. CDR3 nucleotides: TGTGCCAGCAAGGGGGGGGTAGAAGCTTTCTTT.

Points on this clone: This specimen includes other DNA sequences encoding the same CDR3. The chain is built from TRBV6-1 and TRBJ2-7, with TRBD1 identical over 9 bases. The CDR3 is made up of 14 amino acids. The germline V gene has CDR1 MNHNS and CDR2 SASEGT. V lost 6 bases, J lost 4 bases, and 7 bases stayed unmatched. The CDR3 DNA reads TGTGCCAGCAGCGCCACAGGGGGCGGATACGAGCAGTACTTC. Encoded protein: CASSATGGGYEQYF.

The chain joins TRBV11-2 to TRBJ2-2, with D perhaps TRBD2 (5 bases). The CDR3 loop spans 14 amino acids. CDR1 is SGHAT and CDR2 is FQNNGV in the germline V gene. Trimming pared 8 bases from V and 0 bases from J, leaving 10 bases between. The CDR3 DNA follows: TGTGCCAGCCCTCGAGGGTCGAACACCGGGGAGCTGTTTTTT. This translates into CASPRGSNTGELFF.

The chain is built from TRBV29-1 and TRBJ2-1, with a weak D call TRBD1 (6 bases). V dropped 4 bases and J dropped 4 bases, with 17 bases sitting between them. From germline, CDR1 is SQVTM and CDR2 ANQGSEA. The CDR3 runs 15 residues. The CDR3 DNA reads TGCAGCGTTGGTTCCGGGACACACAGTTACAATGAGCAGTTCTTC. The encoded protein is CSVGSGTHSYNEQFF.

The chain carries TRBV6-5 and TRBJ1-1; D may be TRBD1 (5 bases). The CDR3 is made up of 15 amino acids. The ends were cut back, 6 bases at V and 3 bases at J, with 17 bases in the middle. Germline V CDR1 and CDR2: MNHEY, SVGAGI. CDR3 nucleotide sequence: TGTGCCAGCAGGTGGGCAGGGACGGAGTACACTGAAGCTTTCTTT. Amino acids: CASRWAGTEYTEAFF.

As concerns this clone: The sample has other DNA sequences that encode this CDR3 too. The chain is built from TRBV30 and TRBJ2-7; 7 bases are shared with TRBD1. The CDR3 covers 13 residues. V shed 0 bases and J 2 bases; nucleotides not matched to a gene: 1. CDR1 and CDR2 (germline): GTSNPN, SVGIG (reference sequence). In DNA, the CDR3 is TGTGCCTGGAGTGTAGGGGGCACCTACGAGCAGTACTTC. This codes for CAWSVGGTYEQYF.

This chain uses TRBV10-1 with TRBJ2-7; D is unclear. This CDR3 region has 15 residues. The germline V gene has CDR1 WNHNN and CDR2 SYGVQD (reference sequence). V was trimmed by 3 bases and J by 2 bases, leaving 14 bases between them. DNA of the CDR3: TGCGCCAGCAGTGACATCAGAACACATCCCTACGAGCAGTACTTC. Translation gives CASSDIRTHPYEQYF.

This clone was detected once. The gene calls are TRBV28 and TRBJ2-1; 8 nucleotides match TRBD2. Trimming took 6 bases from V and 0 from J; bases not matched to a gene: 16. Germline V gene data show CDR1 as MDHEN and CDR2 as SYDVKM. The length of the CDR3 is 19 residues. In DNA form, the CDR3 reads TGTGCCAGCAGCCCCCTATGGGGCACTAGCGGTAACTCCTACAATGAGCAGTTCTTC. It codes for CASSPLWGTSGNSYNEQFF.

The chain is built from TRBV16 and TRBJ1-5; TRBD1 matches 8 bases. This CDR3 contains 17 residues. Germline-derived CDR1 and CDR2 are KGHSY and FQNENV. V lost 4 bases to trimming and J lost 6 bases; unmatched junction nucleotides: 14. The CDR3 bases are TGTGCCAGCAGCCGAGAACAGGGGGATCTTTCGGGTCAGCCCCAGCATTTT. Encoded protein: CASSREQGDLSGQPQHF.

The genes are TRBV27 and TRBJ2-7; 14 bases agree with TRBD2. The CDR3 has 15 residues. Germline V gene lookup returns CDR1 MNHEY and CDR2 SMNVEV (reference sequence). The trim removed 4 bases at V and 4 bases at J, leaving 3 bases unmatched. The CDR3 is CASSSGTSGRYEQYF. CDR3 nucleotides: TGTGCCAGCAGTTCCGGGACTAGCGGGAGATACGAGCAGTACTTC.

The chain's CDR3 is CASIRAGGNNEQFF. In DNA form, the CDR3 reads TGTGCCAGCATAAGAGCGGGTGGTAACAATGAGCAGTTCTTC. The V gene is TRBV2, the J gene TRBJ2-1, with D perhaps matching TRBD2 (6 bases). V was clipped by 7 bases and J by 5 bases, with 15 bases between them. Germline lookup yields CDR1 SNHLY and CDR2 FYNNEI. The CDR3 contains 14 residues.